Listed here are 22 T cell receptor beta chains from one sample, sequenced in a study of T cell clonotyping in hematopoietic cell transplantation. Some clones are missing from TCRdb's copy, which holds only in-frame ones; the method was immunoSEQ multiplex PCR. The sample has about 7,200 clones; 90% to 96% are singletons. Sample: PBMCs, taken 30 days after allogeneic stem cell transplant. The receptors derive from a male patient aged 40-50 years who had an allogeneic stem cell transplant from a related donor, so the T cells may come from the graft donor. Some clones in this sample may be carry-over from other donors' samples.

This chain uses TRBV5-1 with TRBJ1-2; 7 bases match TRBD1. Germline trimming cut 0 bases from V and 6 bases from J; bases unmatched to any gene: 2. Germline V gene data show CDR1 as SGHRS and CDR2 as YFSETQ. The CDR3 has 13 residues. CDR3 bases: TGCGCCAGCAGCTTGGCCGGGACAGATGGCTACACCTTC. The encoded protein is CASSLAGTDGYTF. Based on the CDR3 plus reference TRBV5-1 and TRBJ1-2, the full variable domain is KAGVTQTPRYLIKTRGQQVTLSCSPISGHRSVSWYQQTPGQGLQFLFEYFSETQRNKGNFPGRFSGRQFSNSRSEMNVSTLELGDSALYLCASSLAGTDGYTFGSGTRLTVV.

The genes are TRBV4-2 and TRBJ1-3; D perhaps matches TRBD1 (6 bases). Germline V gene data show CDR1 as LGHNA and CDR2 as YNFKEQ. V lost 1 base to trimming and J lost 4 bases, with 17 bases between them. This CDR3 region has 17 residues. The CDR3 DNA reads TGTGCCAGCAGCCAAGCCTCGGGGGGGCGGACAGGAAACACCATATATTTT. Protein: CASSQASGGRTGNTIYF.

The V and J genes are TRBV5-4 and TRBJ2-7, with 8 bases that match TRBD2. The CDR3 is 13 amino acids. The germline V gene encodes CDR1 SGHNT and CDR2 YYREEE (reference sequence). V was pared by 3 bases and J by 2 bases, with 1 base of the junction left unmatched. The CDR3 loop is CASSSGLAYEQYF. Here the CDR3 DNA reads TGTGCCAGCAGCTCGGGACTAGCCTACGAGCAGTACTTC.

This clone appeared once. J is TRBJ1-2 and V is TRBV30; weak D call: TRBD1 (6 bases). The CDR3 runs 16 residues. CDR1 and CDR2 from the germline V gene are GTSNPN and SVGIG (reference sequence). Between the trimmed V and J ends, which lost 1 base and 0 bases, there was a span of 15 bases. The CDR3 reads CAWSGKHRTANYGYTF. The CDR3 coding sequence is TGTGCCTGGAGTGGGAAACACAGGACAGCTAACTATGGCTACACCTTC.

V is TRBV5-6 and J is TRBJ1-1, with D unresolved. The CDR3 extends over 15 amino acids. The germline V and J ends were trimmed by 3 bases and 4 bases, with 16 bases remaining between them. CDR1 and CDR2 (germline): SGHDT, YYEEEE. The CDR3 is CASSWYSREGTEAFF. The CDR3 nucleotides are TGTGCCAGCAGCTGGTATTCTAGGGAAGGCACTGAAGCTTTCTTT.

CDR3 nucleotides: TGTGCCTGGAGGCGAGGGCGACTCCGGGTTGGGGCCAACGTCCTGACTTTC. This sequence encodes CAWRRGRLRVGANVLTF. The V call is TRBV30, the J call TRBJ2-6; perhaps TRBD2 as D (5 bases). V shed 3 bases and J shed 3 bases, with 18 bases lying between them. Germline lookup yields CDR1 GTSNPN and CDR2 SVGIG (reference sequence). The CDR3 sequence is 17 residues long.

The sample holds a few counts of this clone. The V gene is TRBV4-2, the J gene TRBJ2-7, with D tentatively TRBD2 (5 bases). Germline assignment: CDR1 LGHNA and CDR2 YNFKEQ. V lost 0 bases, J lost 5 bases, and 14 bases lay in between. The CDR3 runs 15 residues. DNA of the CDR3: TGTGCCAGCAGCCAAGATGAGAGGGTCAGCGACGAGCAGTACTTC. Its protein product is CASSQDERVSDEQYF.

The chain joins TRBV27 to TRBJ2-1; D is uncertain. Deletions cut 8 bases from V and 4 bases from J, with 12 bases between. The CDR3 consists of 13 residues. Germline values: CDR1 MNHEY, CDR2 SMNVEV (reference sequence). The CDR3 bases are TGTGCCAGCGGACCTCACGGTTACAATGAGCAGTTCTTC. As protein: CASGPHGYNEQFF.

The V and J genes are TRBV11-3 and TRBJ2-7, with a weak D call TRBD2 (6 bases). The CDR3 loop spans 13 amino acids. V was pared by 2 bases and J by 4 bases, with 9 bases between. The germline V gene encodes CDR1 SGHNT and CDR2 YENEEA. The CDR3 DNA follows: TGTGCCAGCAGCTTACGGGCGGGGTACGAGCAGTACTTC. Its translation is CASSLRAGYEQYF.

Worth noting for this clone: The same CDR3 is also encoded by other DNA sequences in this sample. The CDR3 reads CAWSGQHNEQFF. The CDR3 region has the DNA TGTGCCTGGAGTGGACAACACAATGAGCAGTTCTTC. This sequence joins TRBV30 and TRBJ2-1; no definite D call. Trimming shortened V by 1 base and J by 5 bases, and 6 bases separated the two germline ends. Germline V gene sequence: CDR1 GTSNPN, CDR2 SVGIG (reference sequence). This CDR3 has 12 amino acids.

The V call is TRBV7-9, the J call TRBJ2-7, with a tentative D call TRBD1 (5 bases). The CDR3 sequence is 15 residues long. The germline V gene encodes CDR1 SEHNR and CDR2 FQNEAQ (reference sequence). V gave up 5 bases and J gave up 4 bases, with 18 bases separating them. The CDR3 DNA reads TGTGCCAGCAGCAGTGACAGAAGATCTTGGTACGAGCAGTACTTC. Its protein is CASSSDRRSWYEQYF.

In its sample, this clone was seen once. The rearrangement joins TRBV7-3 to TRBJ2-3; the D is unclear. Trimming shortened V by 1 base and J by 0 bases, and 8 bases separated the two germline ends. CDR1 is SGHTA, CDR2 FQGTGA, per germline. This CDR3 is 15 amino acids long. Here the CDR3 reads CASSLMADSTDTQYF. As DNA, the CDR3 is TGTGCCAGCAGCTTAATGGCAGATAGCACAGATACGCAGTATTTT. The whole variable domain, remainder taken from reference TRBV7-3 and TRBJ2-3, is GAGVSQTPSNKVTEKGKYVELRCDPISGHTALYWYRQSLGQGPEFLIYFQGTGAADDSGLPNDRFFAVRPEGSVSTLKIQRTERGDSAVYLCASSLMADSTDTQYFGPGTRLTVL.

The V call is TRBV28, the J call TRBJ1-5; TRBD1 is a possible D gene (5 bases). CDR1 is MDHEN, CDR2 SYDVKM, per germline. This CDR3 is built from 16 residues. V lost 8 bases to trimming and J lost 5 bases, with 22 bases between them. As DNA, the CDR3 is TGTGCCAGCCGGTTGATACCGGGGCTTGGGGATCAGCCCCAGCATTTT. Protein: CASRLIPGLGDQPQHF.

The V gene is TRBV27, the J gene TRBJ2-5; D is unclear. Germline lookup yields CDR1 MNHEY and CDR2 SMNVEV (reference sequence). Deletions cut 10 bases from V and 1 base from J, with 13 bases between. The CDR3 totals 13 residues. CDR3 protein: CATPLPSQETQYF. CDR3 sequence (DNA): TGTGCCACCCCCCTCCCCTCCCAAGAGACCCAGTACTTC.

V gene TRBV2 combines with J gene TRBJ1-1; D gene uncertain. Trimming cost V 0 bases and J 6 bases, with 8 bases left between them. Germline CDR1 and CDR2: SNHLY and FYNNEI. The CDR3 has 13 residues. The CDR3 DNA sequence: TGTGCCAGCAGTGAAGCGCTCCCGTCTGAAGCTTTCTTT. Protein: CASSEALPSEAFF.

V is TRBV5-8 and J is TRBJ2-2; D is undetermined. V was pared by 0 bases and J by 1 base, with 4 bases between. Per the germline V gene, CDR1 is SGHTS and CDR2 is YDEGEE. The CDR3 has 14 amino acids. CDR3 DNA sequence: TGTGCCAGCAGCTTGGCGCAGAACACCGGGGAGCTGTTTTTT. Encoded protein: CASSLAQNTGELFF.

The rearrangement joins TRBV6-5 to TRBJ1-2; no clear D gene. V lost 0 bases and J lost 0, with 11 bases in between. Germline values: CDR1 MNHEY, CDR2 SVGAGI. The length of the CDR3 is 16 residues. The CDR3 DNA reads TGTGCCAGCAGTTACTCGATTTCCGAGTCTAACTATGGCTACACCTTC. It specifies CASSYSISESNYGYTF.

The genes are TRBV5-6 and TRBJ2-7; D call uncertain. The CDR3 covers 12 residues. Germline CDR1 is SGHDT and CDR2 is YYEEEE. Trimming took 4 bases from V and 2 from J, leaving 7 bases between them. The DNA of the CDR3 is TGTGCCAGCAGCAAATGGGCCTACGAGCAGTACTTC. Its translation: CASSKWAYEQYF.

Here the CDR3 reads CASSFGMETQYF. The DNA for the CDR3 is TGTGCCAGCAGCTTTGGGATGGAGACCCAGTACTTC. The rearrangement uses TRBV5-6 and TRBJ2-5; D is ambiguous. The CDR3 covers 12 residues. Germline V gene lookup returns CDR1 SGHDT and CDR2 YYEEEE. V was clipped by 2 bases and J by 5 bases, with 7 bases between them.

The chain couples TRBV10-2 to TRBJ1-1; a possible D gene is TRBD1 (6 bases). The CDR3 loop spans 12 amino acids. Germline CDR1 and CDR2: WSHSY and SAAADI. V lost 10 bases and J 1 base, leaving 10 bases between the germline ends. For the CDR3, the DNA is TGCGCCACCATGACAGGGAACACTGAAGCTTTCTTT. Translating it yields CATMTGNTEAFF.

J is TRBJ2-7 and V is TRBV5-1, with D possibly TRBD2 on 5 matching bases. CDR3 length: 11 amino acids. Germline V CDR1 and CDR2: SGHRS, YFSETQ. V was clipped by 4 bases and J by 7 bases, with 9 bases between them. CDR3 loop: CASSDYEEQYF. The DNA for the CDR3 is TGCGCCAGCAGCGACTATGAGGAGCAGTACTTC.

The chain has TRBV28 and TRBJ2-7; D might be TRBD1 or TRBD2, each matching 5 bases. Trimming took off 7 bases at V and 0 bases at J, with 22 bases between the two ends. The length of the CDR3 is 17 residues. The germline gives CDR1 MDHEN, CDR2 SYDVKM. In nucleotides, the CDR3 is TGTGCCAGCACCCTAGTTGGTGGGACCGCTAGCTCCTACGAGCAGTACTTC. This translates into CASTLVGGTASSYEQYF.